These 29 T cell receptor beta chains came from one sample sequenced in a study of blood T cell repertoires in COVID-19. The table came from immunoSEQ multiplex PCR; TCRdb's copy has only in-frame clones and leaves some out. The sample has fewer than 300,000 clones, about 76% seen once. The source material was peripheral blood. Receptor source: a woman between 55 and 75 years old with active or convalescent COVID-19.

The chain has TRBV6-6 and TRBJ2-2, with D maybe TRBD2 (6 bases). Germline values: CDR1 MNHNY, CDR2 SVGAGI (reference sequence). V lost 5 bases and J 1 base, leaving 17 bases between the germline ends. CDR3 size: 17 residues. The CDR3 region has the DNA TGTGCCAGCAGTCCCAGTGCGGGACGGAAGAACACCGGGGAGCTGTTTTTT. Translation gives CASSPSAGRKNTGELFF.

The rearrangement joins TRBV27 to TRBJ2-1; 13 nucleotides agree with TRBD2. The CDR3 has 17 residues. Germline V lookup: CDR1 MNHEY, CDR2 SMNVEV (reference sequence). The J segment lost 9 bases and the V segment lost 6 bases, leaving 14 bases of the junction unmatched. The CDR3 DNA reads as TGTGCCAGCAGCCGAAATCCCGGACTAGCGGGGGATGTTGAGCAGTTCTTC. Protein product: CASSRNPGLAGDVEQFF.

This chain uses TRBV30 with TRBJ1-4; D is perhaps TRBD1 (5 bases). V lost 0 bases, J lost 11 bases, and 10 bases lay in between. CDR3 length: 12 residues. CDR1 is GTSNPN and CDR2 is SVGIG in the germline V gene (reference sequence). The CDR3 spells CAWSVRWGKLFF. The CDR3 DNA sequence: TGTGCCTGGAGTGTACGATGGGGCAAACTGTTTTTT.

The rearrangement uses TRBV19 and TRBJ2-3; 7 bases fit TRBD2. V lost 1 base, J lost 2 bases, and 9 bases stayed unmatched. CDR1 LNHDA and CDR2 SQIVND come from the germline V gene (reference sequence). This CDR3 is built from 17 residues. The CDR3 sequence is CASSIAGRRGNTDTQYF. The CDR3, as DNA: TGTGCCAGTAGTATAGCGGGTCGGCGGGGGAACACAGATACGCAGTATTTT.

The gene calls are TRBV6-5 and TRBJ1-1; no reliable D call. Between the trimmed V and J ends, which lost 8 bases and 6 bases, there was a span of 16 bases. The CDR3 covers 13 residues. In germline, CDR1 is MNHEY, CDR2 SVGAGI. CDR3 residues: CASLFPSFSEAFF. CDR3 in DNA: TGTGCCAGCCTCTTCCCCTCCTTCTCTGAAGCTTTCTTT.

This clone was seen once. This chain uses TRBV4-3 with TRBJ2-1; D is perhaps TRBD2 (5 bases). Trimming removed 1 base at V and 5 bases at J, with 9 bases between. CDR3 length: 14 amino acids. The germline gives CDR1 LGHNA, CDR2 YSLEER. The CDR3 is CASSQGLADNEQFF. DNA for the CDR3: TGCGCCAGCAGCCAAGGGCTAGCCGACAATGAGCAGTTCTTC.

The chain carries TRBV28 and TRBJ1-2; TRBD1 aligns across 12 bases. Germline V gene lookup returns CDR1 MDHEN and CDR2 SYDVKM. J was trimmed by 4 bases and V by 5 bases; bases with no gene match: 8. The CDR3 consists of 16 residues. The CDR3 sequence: CASSQPGTGGFYGYTF. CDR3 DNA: TGTGCCAGCAGTCAACCCGGGACAGGGGGCTTCTATGGCTACACCTTC.

CDR3 bases: TGTGCCAGCAGCTTAACAGGAGGGAGTAGCCCCGGGGAGCTGTTTTTT. Its translation is CASSLTGGSSPGELFF. The chain combines TRBV7-3 with TRBJ2-2; weak D call: TRBD2 (6 bases). Germline CDR1 and CDR2: SGHTA and FQGTGA. Deletions cut 0 bases from V and 6 bases from J, with 14 bases between. The CDR3 is 16 amino acids.

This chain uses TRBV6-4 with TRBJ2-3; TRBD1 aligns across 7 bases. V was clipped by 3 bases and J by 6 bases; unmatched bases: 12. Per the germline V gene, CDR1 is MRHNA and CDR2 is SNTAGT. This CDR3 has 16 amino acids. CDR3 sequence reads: CASSDKARGLSDTQYF. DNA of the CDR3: TGTGCCAGCAGTGATAAGGCCAGGGGGTTAAGTGATACGCAGTATTTT.

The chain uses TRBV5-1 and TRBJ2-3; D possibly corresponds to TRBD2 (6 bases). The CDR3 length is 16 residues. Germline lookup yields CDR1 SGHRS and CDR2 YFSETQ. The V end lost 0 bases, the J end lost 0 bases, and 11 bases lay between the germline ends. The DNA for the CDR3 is TGCGCCAGCAGCTTGGGACTAGGAAGGAGCACAGATACGCAGTATTTT. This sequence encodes CASSLGLGRSTDTQYF.

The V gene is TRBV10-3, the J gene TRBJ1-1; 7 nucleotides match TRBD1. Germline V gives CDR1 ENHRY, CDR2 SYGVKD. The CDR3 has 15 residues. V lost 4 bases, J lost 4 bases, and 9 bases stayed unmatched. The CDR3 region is CAISGQGGKLTEAFF. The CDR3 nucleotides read TGTGCCATCAGTGGACAGGGAGGAAAACTCACTGAAGCTTTCTTT.

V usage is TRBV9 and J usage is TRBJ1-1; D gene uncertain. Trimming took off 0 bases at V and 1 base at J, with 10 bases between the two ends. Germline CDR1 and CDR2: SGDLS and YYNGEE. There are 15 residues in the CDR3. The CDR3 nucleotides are TGTGCCAGCAGCGTAGGTCCAGGTCCGAACACTGAAGCTTTCTTT. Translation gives CASSVGPGPNTEAFF.

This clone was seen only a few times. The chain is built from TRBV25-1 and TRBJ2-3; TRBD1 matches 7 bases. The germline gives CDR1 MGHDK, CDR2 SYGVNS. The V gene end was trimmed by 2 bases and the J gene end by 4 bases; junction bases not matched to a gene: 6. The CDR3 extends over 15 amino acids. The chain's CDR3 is CASSELQGRADTQYF. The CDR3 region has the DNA TGTGCCAGCAGTGAACTACAGGGGCGGGCAGATACGCAGTATTTT.

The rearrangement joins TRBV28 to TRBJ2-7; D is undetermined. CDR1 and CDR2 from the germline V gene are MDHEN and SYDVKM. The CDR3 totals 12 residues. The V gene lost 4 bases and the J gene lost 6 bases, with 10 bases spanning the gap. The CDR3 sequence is CASSSLTGEQYF. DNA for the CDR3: TGTGCCAGCAGTTCTTTAACTGGCGAGCAGTACTTC.

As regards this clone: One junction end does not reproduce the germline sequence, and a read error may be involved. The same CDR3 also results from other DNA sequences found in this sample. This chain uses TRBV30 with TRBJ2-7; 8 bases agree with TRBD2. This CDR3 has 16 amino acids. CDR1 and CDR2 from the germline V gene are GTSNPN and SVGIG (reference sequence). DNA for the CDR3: TGCGCCTGGAGCCCCTTTACCGGGGGGGGAGCCTACGAGCAGTACTTC. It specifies CAWSPFTGGGAYEQYF.

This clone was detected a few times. The CDR3 nucleotides read TGTGCCAGCAGCGCCGGGACAGGGGCTAGAAACTATGGCTACACCTTC. Its translation is CASSAGTGARNYGYTF. V is TRBV11-1 and J is TRBJ1-2; 10 bases fit TRBD1. The CDR3 covers 16 residues. The junction had 8 bases not matched to a gene; V was cut back by 5 bases and J by 2 bases. The germline V gene encodes CDR1 SGHAT and CDR2 FQDESV (reference sequence).

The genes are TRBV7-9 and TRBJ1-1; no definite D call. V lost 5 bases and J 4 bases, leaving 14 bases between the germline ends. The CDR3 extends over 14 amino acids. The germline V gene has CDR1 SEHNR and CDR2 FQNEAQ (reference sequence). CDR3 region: CASSRPAGGTEAFF. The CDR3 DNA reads TGTGCCAGCAGCCGACCTGCGGGAGGCACTGAAGCTTTCTTT.

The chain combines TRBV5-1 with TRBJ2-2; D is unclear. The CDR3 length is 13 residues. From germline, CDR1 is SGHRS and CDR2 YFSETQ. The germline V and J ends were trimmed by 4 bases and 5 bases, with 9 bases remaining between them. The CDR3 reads CASSTPPTGELFF. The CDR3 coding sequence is TGCGCCAGCAGCACACCCCCAACCGGGGAGCTGTTTTTT.

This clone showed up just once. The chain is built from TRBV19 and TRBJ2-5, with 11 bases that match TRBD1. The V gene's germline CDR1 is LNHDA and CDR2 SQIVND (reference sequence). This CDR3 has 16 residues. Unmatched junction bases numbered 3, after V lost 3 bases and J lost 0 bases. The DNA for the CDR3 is TGTGCCAGTAGTATCCGGGACAGGGGGAACCAAGAGACCCAGTACTTC. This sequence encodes CASSIRDRGNQETQYF.

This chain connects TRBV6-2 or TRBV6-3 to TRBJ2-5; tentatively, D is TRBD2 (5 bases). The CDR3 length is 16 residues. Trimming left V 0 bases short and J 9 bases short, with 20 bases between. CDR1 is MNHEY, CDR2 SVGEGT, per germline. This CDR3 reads CASSYSSPPDWWAQYF. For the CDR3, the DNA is TGTGCCAGCAGTTACTCATCTCCCCCGGACTGGTGGGCCCAGTACTTC.

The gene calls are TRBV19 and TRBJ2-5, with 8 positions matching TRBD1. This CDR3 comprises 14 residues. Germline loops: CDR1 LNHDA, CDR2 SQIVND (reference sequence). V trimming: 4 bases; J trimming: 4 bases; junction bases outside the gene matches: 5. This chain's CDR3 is CASSTQGVGETQYF. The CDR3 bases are TGTGCCAGTAGTACACAGGGGGTAGGAGAGACCCAGTACTTC.

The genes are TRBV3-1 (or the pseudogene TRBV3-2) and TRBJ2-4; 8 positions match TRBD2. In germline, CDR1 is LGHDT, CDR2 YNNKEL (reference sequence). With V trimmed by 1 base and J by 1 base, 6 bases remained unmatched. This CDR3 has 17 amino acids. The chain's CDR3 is CASSQGSGGPAKNIQYF. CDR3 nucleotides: TGTGCCAGCAGCCAAGGATCGGGGGGGCCTGCCAAAAACATTCAGTACTTC.

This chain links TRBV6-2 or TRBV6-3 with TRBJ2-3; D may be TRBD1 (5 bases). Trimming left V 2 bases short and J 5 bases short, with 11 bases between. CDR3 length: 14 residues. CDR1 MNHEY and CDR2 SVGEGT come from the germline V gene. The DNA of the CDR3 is TGTGCCAGCAGTTACGGCAGGGTTGGAGATACGCAGTATTTT. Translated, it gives CASSYGRVGDTQYF.

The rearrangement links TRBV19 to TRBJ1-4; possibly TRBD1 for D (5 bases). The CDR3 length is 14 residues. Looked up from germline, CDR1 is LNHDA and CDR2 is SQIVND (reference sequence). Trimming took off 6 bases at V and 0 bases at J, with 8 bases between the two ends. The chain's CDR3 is CASSLRATNEKLFF. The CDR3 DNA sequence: TGTGCCAGTAGCCTCAGGGCAACTAATGAAAAACTGTTTTTT.

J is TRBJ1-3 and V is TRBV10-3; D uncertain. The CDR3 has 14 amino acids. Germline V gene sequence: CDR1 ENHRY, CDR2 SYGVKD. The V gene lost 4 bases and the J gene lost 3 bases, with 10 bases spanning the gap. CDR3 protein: CAISGRLDGNTIYF. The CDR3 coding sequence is TGTGCCATCAGTGGACGACTGGATGGAAACACCATATATTTT.

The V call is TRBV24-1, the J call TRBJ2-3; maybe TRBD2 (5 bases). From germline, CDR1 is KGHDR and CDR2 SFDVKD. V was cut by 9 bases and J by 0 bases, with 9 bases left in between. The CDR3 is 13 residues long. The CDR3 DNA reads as TGTGCCACCGGGTCGGGGAGCACAGATACGCAGTATTTT. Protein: CATGSGSTDTQYF.

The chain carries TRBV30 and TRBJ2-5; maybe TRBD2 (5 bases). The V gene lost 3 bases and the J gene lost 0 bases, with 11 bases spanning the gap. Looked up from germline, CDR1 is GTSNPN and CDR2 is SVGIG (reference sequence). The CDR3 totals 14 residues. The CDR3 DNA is TGTGCCTGGAGGGGGAGCTTGTACCAAGAGACCCAGTACTTC. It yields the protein CAWRGSLYQETQYF.

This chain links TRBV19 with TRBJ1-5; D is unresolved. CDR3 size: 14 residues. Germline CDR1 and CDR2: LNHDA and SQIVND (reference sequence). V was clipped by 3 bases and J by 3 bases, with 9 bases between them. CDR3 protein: CASSIYVINQPQHF. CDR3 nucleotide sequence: TGTGCCAGTAGTATCTACGTCATCAATCAGCCCCAGCATTTT.

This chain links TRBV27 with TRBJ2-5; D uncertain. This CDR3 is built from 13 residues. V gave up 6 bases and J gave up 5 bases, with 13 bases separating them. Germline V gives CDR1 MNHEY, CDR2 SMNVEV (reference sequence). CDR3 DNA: TGTGCCAGCAGAGTTGGAGCCCGGGAGACCCAGTACTTC. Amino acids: CASRVGARETQYF.